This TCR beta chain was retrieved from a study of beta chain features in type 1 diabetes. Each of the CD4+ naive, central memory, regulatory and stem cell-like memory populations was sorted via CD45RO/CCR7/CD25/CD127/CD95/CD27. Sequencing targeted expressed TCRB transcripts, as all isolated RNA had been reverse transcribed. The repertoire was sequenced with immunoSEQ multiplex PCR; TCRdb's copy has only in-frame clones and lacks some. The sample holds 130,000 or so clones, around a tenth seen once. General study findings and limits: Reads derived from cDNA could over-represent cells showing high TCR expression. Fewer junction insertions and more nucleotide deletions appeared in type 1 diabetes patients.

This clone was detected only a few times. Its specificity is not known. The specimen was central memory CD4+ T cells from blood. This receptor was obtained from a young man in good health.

CDR3 protein: CASSHEGGGADTQYF. The CDR3 nucleotides read TGCGCCAGCAGCCATGAGGGCGGGGGGGCGGATACGCAGTATTTT. The J gene is TRBJ2-3, the V gene TRBV4-3; TRBD2 matches 9 bases. Germline values: CDR1 LGHNA, CDR2 YSLEER. Trimming took 3 bases from V and 6 from J; bases not matched to a gene: 7. The CDR3 sequence is 15 residues long.